These 24 T cell receptor beta chains share one sample of origin, sequenced in a study of cytomegalovirus exposure and HLA in healthy donors. Data came from immunoSEQ multiplex PCR; TCRdb stores just in-frame clones and leaves some out. Among fewer than 200,000 clones listed, 80% to 85% were seen once. Sequenced material: PBMCs. All receptors come from a woman aged 18-29 years in good health and CMV-seropositive.

This clone has more than one count but fewer than ten. CDR3 amino acids: CATSKVGDTEAFF. The CDR3 region has the DNA TGTGCCACCAGCAAGGTAGGGGACACTGAAGCTTTCTTT. V is TRBV15 and J is TRBJ1-1; possibly TRBD1 for D (5 bases). V was trimmed by 4 bases and J by 3 bases, leaving 9 bases between them. This CDR3 is built from 13 residues. The germline CDR1 and CDR2 sequences are LNHNV and YYDKDF (reference sequence).

The chain uses TRBV25-1 and TRBJ2-6, with TRBD1 identical over 8 bases. With V trimmed by 10 bases and J by 0 bases, 11 bases remained unmatched. This CDR3 region has 17 residues. In germline, CDR1 is MGHDK, CDR2 SYGVNS. The DNA for the CDR3 is TGTGCCACACAGGGTGGCAGGGGGCACTCTGGGGCCAACGTCCTGACTTTC. Translated, it gives CATQGGRGHSGANVLTF.

The rearrangement uses TRBV5-1 and TRBJ1-2; D is uncertain. Germline CDR1 SGHRS, CDR2 YFSETQ. Deletions cut 0 bases from V and 2 bases from J, with 11 bases between. The CDR3 spans 15 residues. DNA for the CDR3: TGCGCCAGCAGCTTGGCCTGGGCGGGAAACTATGGCTACACCTTC. Amino acids: CASSLAWAGNYGYTF.

The J gene is TRBJ1-5, the V gene TRBV18; maybe TRBD1 (5 bases). V was cut by 3 bases and J by 6 bases, with 15 bases left in between. This CDR3 has 15 residues. Germline values: CDR1 KGHSH, CDR2 LQKENI. This CDR3 reads CASSPAGGVGQPQHF. The CDR3 DNA reads TGTGCCAGCTCACCCGCCGGAGGGGTCGGTCAGCCCCAGCATTTT.

This chain joins TRBV9 and TRBJ2-2, with 9 bases fitting TRBD2. Germline V gene lookup returns CDR1 SGDLS and CDR2 YYNGEE. CDR3 length: 19 residues. J lost 0 bases, V lost 0 bases, and 9 bases had no gene match. The CDR3 loop reads CASSVELAGAAANTGELFF. CDR3 DNA: TGTGCCAGCAGCGTAGAATTAGCGGGGGCCGCCGCGAACACCGGGGAGCTGTTTTTT.

The gene calls are TRBV11-2 and TRBJ2-7; 7 positions match TRBD2. V shed 3 bases, J shed 6 bases, and the junction held 23 bases outside the gene matches. CDR3 length equals 19 residues. Looked up from germline, CDR1 is SGHAT and CDR2 is FQNNGV. In DNA form, the CDR3 reads TGTGCCAGCAGCTTGTGGGGGGGGTCCGGTGACCTTTCTTTTAGCGAGCAGTACTTC. It is translated as CASSLWGGSGDLSFSEQYF.

This chain uses TRBV7-2 with TRBJ2-7, with a weak D call TRBD1 (5 bases). Trimming removed 1 base at V and 2 bases at J, with 12 bases between. Per germline, CDR1 SGHTA and CDR2 FQGNSA. This CDR3 is built from 15 residues. CDR3: CASSLGSQGTYEQYF. The DNA for the CDR3 is TGTGCCAGCAGCTTAGGCAGTCAGGGAACCTACGAGCAGTACTTC. Complete variable domain (other parts from reference TRBV7-2 and TRBJ2-7): GAGVSQSPSNKVTEKGKDVELRCDPISGHTALYWYRQSLGQGLEFLIYFQGNSAPDKSGLPSDRFSAERTGGSVSTLTIQRTQQEDSAVYLCASSLGSQGTYEQYFGPGTRLTVT.

This clone showed up just once. The chain is built from TRBV11-2 and TRBJ2-7, with D perhaps TRBD1 (6 bases). Trimming removed 7 bases from V and 4 bases from J, with 11 bases in between. Germline CDR1 is SGHAT and CDR2 is FQNNGV. The CDR3 consists of 12 residues. The chain's CDR3 is CASTTGLYEQYF. CDR3 nucleotides: TGTGCCAGCACCACAGGGCTGTACGAGCAGTACTTC. Looking up the rest from reference TRBV11-2 and TRBJ2-7 gives the full variable domain: EAGVAQSPRYKIIEKRQSVAFWCNPISGHATLYWYQQILGQGPKLLIQFQNNGVVDDSQLPKDRFSAERLKGVDSTLKIQPAKLEDSAVYLCASTTGLYEQYFGPGTRLTVT.

This clone was counted a single time. Germline and junction disagree at one end, which may indicate a read error. V and J are TRBV7-9 and TRBJ1-6; D not resolved. The CDR3 is made up of 15 amino acids. Germline V lookup: CDR1 SEHNR, CDR2 FQNEAQ (reference sequence). The CDR3 is CASRLESSYNSPLHF. In DNA, the CDR3 is TGTGCCAGCAGGTTAGAGAGCTCCTATAATTCACCCCTCCACTTT.

A word on this clone: This same CDR3 is encoded by further DNA sequences in the sample. The V and J genes are TRBV2 and TRBJ1-2; 8 bases fit TRBD1. CDR1 is SNHLY, CDR2 FYNNEI, per germline. The junction had 11 bases not matched to a gene; V was cut back by 6 bases and J by 2 bases. The CDR3 loop spans 16 amino acids. The CDR3: CASREQQGGGNYGYTF. The DNA of the CDR3 is TGTGCCAGCAGAGAACAACAGGGGGGAGGAAACTATGGCTACACCTTC.

The gene calls are TRBV4-1 and TRBJ1-5, with a tentative D call TRBD1 (5 bases). Germline V gene lookup returns CDR1 MGHRA and CDR2 YSYEKL. Trimming took 1 base from V and 4 from J, leaving 14 bases between them. The CDR3 totals 16 residues. CDR3 in DNA: TGCGCCAGCAGCCAAGGGGGGGGTGGAAGGAATCAGCCCCAGCATTTT. It specifies CASSQGGGGRNQPQHF.

The chain couples TRBV19 to TRBJ1-1; D may be TRBD1 (6 bases). Germline V CDR1 and CDR2: LNHDA, SQIVND (reference sequence). The CDR3 runs 13 residues. The germline V and J ends were trimmed by 3 bases and 6 bases, with 11 bases remaining between them. Here the CDR3 DNA reads TGTGCCAGTAGTATCGGGGGGCCCTCTGAAGCTTTCTTT. Translated, it gives CASSIGGPSEAFF.

The table lists this clone with a count of one. This chain connects TRBV6-9 to TRBJ1-1, with TRBD1 identical over 8 bases. Per the germline V gene, CDR1 is MNHGY and CDR2 is SVAAGI. The CDR3 has 13 residues. Trimming took 3 bases from V and 6 from J; bases not matched to a gene: 3. This chain's CDR3 is CASSYPQGAEAFF. Written as DNA, the CDR3 is TGTGCCAGCAGTTACCCACAGGGGGCTGAAGCTTTCTTT.

This chain links TRBV9 with TRBJ2-3; the match to TRBD2 covers 13 bases. The CDR3 contains 17 residues. Germline-derived CDR1 and CDR2 are SGDLS and YYNGEE. The junction had 6 bases not matched to a gene; V was cut back by 4 bases and J by 1 base. CDR3 residues: CASSISTSGGRTDTQYF. DNA for the CDR3: TGTGCCAGCAGCATCTCGACTAGCGGGGGGCGCACAGATACGCAGTATTTT.

The CDR3 DNA reads TGTGCCAGCAGCTTGGCCGGGACAGGGTATAATTCACCCCTCCACTTT. Translated: CASSLAGTGYNSPLHF. The rearrangement links TRBV5-4 to TRBJ1-6, with 9 nucleotides matching TRBD1. The CDR3 runs to 16 residues. Per germline, CDR1 SGHNT and CDR2 YYREEE (reference sequence). The V and J ends lost 0 bases and 4 bases, in that order; junction bases with no gene match: 2.

This clone appeared once. This chain links TRBV7-6 with TRBJ2-6; D might be TRBD1 (5 bases). Germline loops: CDR1 SGHVS, CDR2 FNYEAQ. This CDR3 comprises 16 residues. Between the trimmed V and J ends, which lost 1 base and 0 bases, there was a span of 7 bases. The CDR3 sequence: CASSLGRGSGANVLTF. The CDR3, as DNA: TGTGCCAGCAGCTTAGGAAGGGGCTCTGGGGCCAACGTCCTGACTTTC.

The chain couples TRBV11-3 to TRBJ2-7; D gene unclear. CDR3 length equals 13 residues. Per the germline V gene, CDR1 is SGHNT and CDR2 is YENEEA. Trimming cost V 3 bases and J 0 bases, with 6 bases left between them. CDR3 DNA: TGTGCCAGCAGCTTGGAGCCCTCCTACGAGCAGTACTTC. Amino acid sequence: CASSLEPSYEQYF. Combining the CDR3 with reference TRBV11-3 and TRBJ2-7 gives the whole variable domain EAGVVQSPRYKIIEKKQPVAFWCNPISGHNTLYWYLQNLGQGPELLIRYENEEAVDDSQLPKDRFSAERLKGVDSTLKIQPAELGDSAVYLCASSLEPSYEQYFGPGTRLTVT.

The chain recombines TRBV4-3 with TRBJ2-4; D is perhaps TRBD1 (6 bases). CDR1 and CDR2 (germline): LGHNA, YSLEER. The CDR3 consists of 16 residues. V lost 0 bases, J lost 9 bases, and 18 bases lay in between. This chain's CDR3 is CASSQDTPGAQSIQYF. CDR3 nucleotide sequence: TGCGCCAGCAGCCAAGATACGCCAGGGGCGCAAAGCATTCAGTACTTC.

The chain employs TRBV2 and TRBJ1-2; D might be TRBD1 (6 bases). CDR3 size: 13 residues. Germline V lookup: CDR1 SNHLY, CDR2 FYNNEI. V gave up 11 bases and J gave up 6 bases, with 19 bases separating them. This CDR3 is CAGQRGAFNGYTF. DNA of the CDR3: TGTGCCGGGCAACGGGGGGCTTTTAATGGCTACACCTTC.

Here the CDR3 reads CASSVGGTQGETQYF. CDR3 sequence (DNA): TGTGCCAGCAGCGTAGGCGGGACCCAAGGAGAGACCCAGTACTTC. V is TRBV9 and J is TRBJ2-5, with D possibly being TRBD2 (6 bases). The V gene lost 0 bases and the J gene lost 4 bases, with 13 bases spanning the gap. The CDR3 loop spans 15 amino acids. Germline V lookup: CDR1 SGDLS, CDR2 YYNGEE.

The rearrangement uses TRBV5-1 and TRBJ2-7; a weak D match, TRBD1 (5 bases). V was clipped by 4 bases and J by 4 bases, with 15 bases between them. Germline V lookup: CDR1 SGHRS, CDR2 YFSETQ. This CDR3 is 14 amino acids long. CDR3 DNA sequence: TGCGCCAGCAGCCCTACAGGTAGCCTATACGAGCAGTACTTC. Its translation is CASSPTGSLYEQYF.

CDR3 DNA: TGTGCCAGCAGCTTTGGGTGGAGCCGAGGGGGGGTGGATACGCAGTATTTT. Protein sequence: CASSFGWSRGGVDTQYF. The chain has TRBV5-4 and TRBJ2-3; maybe TRBD2 (7 bases). Per the germline V gene, CDR1 is SGHNT and CDR2 is YYREEE (reference sequence). V dropped 2 bases and J dropped 6 bases, with 22 bases sitting between them. This CDR3 spans 17 amino acids.

The CDR3 spells CASSEVPGGYTF. CDR3 sequence (DNA): TGCGCCAGCAGTGAGGTTCCCGGGGGTTACACCTTC. This sequence joins TRBV10-2 and TRBJ1-2; D is possibly TRBD1 (5 bases). The V gene lost 2 bases and the J gene lost 11 bases, with 12 bases spanning the gap. Germline values: CDR1 WSHSY, CDR2 SAAADI. There are 12 residues in the CDR3.

The chain combines TRBV7-9 with TRBJ2-5; D perhaps matches TRBD1 (5 bases). V lost 0 bases, J lost 2 bases, and 10 bases lay in between. This CDR3 has 15 residues. Per germline, CDR1 SEHNR and CDR2 FQNEAQ (reference sequence). CDR3: CASSLALAGQETQYF. The CDR3 bases are TGTGCCAGCAGCTTAGCGCTTGCAGGGCAAGAGACCCAGTACTTC.